The 14 T cell receptor beta chains below come from one sample, sequenced in a study of T cell responses to AZD1222 COVID-19 vaccine. The repertoire was sequenced with immunoSEQ multiplex PCR; TCRdb's copy has only in-frame clones and lacks some. The profile shows approximately 170,000 clones, 94% of them singletons. The sequenced sample was peripheral blood, obtained 28 days after the second AZD1222 dose. These receptors came from an adult who received the AZD1222 COVID-19 vaccine.

The chain employs TRBV27 and TRBJ2-7; no clear D gene. Trimming pared 3 bases from V and 7 bases from J, leaving 16 bases between. CDR3 length: 14 amino acids. Germline CDR1 and CDR2: MNHEY and SMNVEV (reference sequence). CDR3 sequence reads: CASSLLYGSREQYF. The DNA of the CDR3 is TGTGCCAGCAGTTTGCTATACGGATCTAGAGAGCAGTACTTC.

The chain couples TRBV6-1 to TRBJ1-2; a weak D match, TRBD1 (5 bases). Germline CDR1 reads MNHNS; CDR2 reads SASEGT. V was pared by 1 base and J by 4 bases, with 10 bases between. The CDR3 spans 14 residues. The DNA for the CDR3 is TGTGCCAGCAGTGAAGAACAGGAGATCTATGGCTACACCTTC. Protein: CASSEEQEIYGYTF.

This clone has only one observation. The rearrangement joins TRBV11-2 to TRBJ2-7; D is ambiguous. From germline, CDR1 is SGHAT and CDR2 FQNNGV. This CDR3 contains 13 residues. V was clipped by 0 bases and J by 2 bases, with 5 bases between them. The CDR3 is CASSLDRAYEQYF. The CDR3 DNA follows: TGTGCCAGCAGCTTAGATAGAGCCTACGAGCAGTACTTC.

The gene calls are TRBV7-9 and TRBJ1-6; 7 nucleotides align to TRBD1. This CDR3 spans 15 amino acids. Per germline, CDR1 SEHNR and CDR2 FQNEAQ (reference sequence). The V and J ends lost 5 bases and 7 bases, in that order; junction bases with no gene match: 8. Here the CDR3 DNA reads TGTGCCAGCAGCCACCGGGACAGCCGAAATTCACCCCTCCACTTT. Protein: CASSHRDSRNSPLHF. The variable domain in full, completed from reference TRBV7-9 and TRBJ1-6, reads DTGVSQNPRHKITKRGQNVTFRCDPISEHNRLYWYRQTLGQGPEFLTYFQNEAQLEKSRLLSDRFSAERPKGSFSTLEIQRTEQGDSAMYLCASSHRDSRNSPLHFGNGTRLTVT.

The chain couples TRBV20-1 to TRBJ1-5, with D possibly matching TRBD1 (5 bases). CDR1 and CDR2 from the germline V gene are DFQATT and SNEGSKA (reference sequence). The CDR3 has 11 amino acids. Trimming removed 3 bases at V and 7 bases at J, with 7 bases between. DNA of the CDR3: TGCAGTGCTAGTGGGGGACAGCCCCAGCATTTT. It translates to CSASGGQPQHF.

The V and J genes are TRBV12-3 or TRBV12-4 and TRBJ1-1; D gene unclear. Deletions cut 2 bases from V and 4 bases from J, with 8 bases between. The CDR3 consists of 13 residues. As DNA, the CDR3 is TGTGCCAGCAGTTTACGGGAGGTCACTGAAGCTTTCTTT. Its protein is CASSLREVTEAFF.

The chain employs TRBV3-1 (or the pseudogene TRBV3-2) and TRBJ2-3, with 9 bases that match TRBD2. CDR1 is LGHDT and CDR2 is YNNKEL in the germline V gene (reference sequence). The CDR3 covers 16 residues. The ends lost 1 base at V and 5 bases at J; junction bases unmatched: 7. CDR3 bases: TGTGCCAGCAGCCAAGCGGGCGGGAGGGCCGAAGATACGCAGTATTTT. Protein product: CASSQAGGRAEDTQYF.

This sequence joins TRBV19 and TRBJ1-2; 7 nucleotides line up with TRBD1. After removal of 3 bases from V and 6 bases from J, the junction contained 4 bases not matched to a gene. This CDR3 has 13 residues. Germline CDR1 and CDR2: LNHDA and SQIVND (reference sequence). The CDR3 loop is CASSIRQGDGYTF. In DNA form, the CDR3 reads TGTGCCAGTAGTATCAGACAGGGTGATGGCTACACCTTC.

The rearrangement joins TRBV6-5 to TRBJ2-1; D is possibly TRBD1 or TRBD2 (5 bases each). Trimming removed 2 bases at V and 5 bases at J, with 13 bases between. CDR3 length: 15 amino acids. Germline V CDR1 and CDR2: MNHEY, SVGAGI. The CDR3 loop is CASSYGTRPDNEQFF. The DNA of the CDR3 is TGTGCCAGCAGTTACGGGACGCGCCCGGACAATGAGCAGTTCTTC.

The chain combines TRBV28 with TRBJ1-5; 9 positions agree with TRBD1. Germline V gene data show CDR1 as MDHEN and CDR2 as SYDVKM. This CDR3 has 15 residues. The ends lost 5 bases at V and 3 bases at J; junction bases unmatched: 5. The CDR3 loop is CASSQQGALNQPQHF. CDR3 nucleotides: TGTGCCAGCAGTCAACAGGGGGCTCTCAATCAGCCCCAGCATTTT.

This chain links TRBV9 with TRBJ1-2, with 9 nucleotides matching TRBD1. V lost 3 bases and J lost 1; bases outside the gene matches: 4. The CDR3 extends over 15 amino acids. Germline values: CDR1 SGDLS, CDR2 YYNGEE. CDR3 protein: CASSATTGGNYGYTF. In nucleotides, the CDR3 is TGTGCCAGCAGCGCCACGACAGGGGGTAACTATGGCTACACCTTC.

This clone was observed a single time. The chain has TRBV11-3 and TRBJ2-1, with D possibly matching TRBD2 (5 bases). Germline lookup yields CDR1 SGHNT and CDR2 YENEEA. CDR3 length: 13 residues. V lost 1 base and J lost 7, with 8 bases in between. This chain's CDR3 is CASSLGTFNEQFF. DNA for the CDR3: TGTGCCAGCAGCTTAGGGACTTTTAATGAGCAGTTCTTC. Drawing the rest from reference TRBV11-3 and TRBJ2-1, the complete variable domain is EAGVVQSPRYKIIEKKQPVAFWCNPISGHNTLYWYLQNLGQGPELLIRYENEEAVDDSQLPKDRFSAERLKGVDSTLKIQPAELGDSAVYLCASSLGTFNEQFFGPGTRLTVL.

As to this clone: The junction shows a germline mismatch at one end, possibly a read error. The gene calls are TRBV5-4 and TRBJ1-4, with D uncertain. This CDR3 spans 13 amino acids. Germline V gives CDR1 SGHNT, CDR2 YYREEE (reference sequence). The CDR3 sequence: CASSLTTNEKLFF. In DNA, the CDR3 is TGTGCCAGCAGCTTGACAACGAATGAAAAACTGTTTTTT.

The chain links TRBV9 to TRBJ1-1, with D tentatively TRBD1 (6 bases). This CDR3 is 14 amino acids long. V lost 4 bases and J lost 5, with 15 bases in between. The germline gives CDR1 SGDLS, CDR2 YYNGEE. CDR3 coding DNA: TGTGCCAGCAGCCCTGGACAGACAGGAACTGAAGCTTTCTTT. Protein sequence: CASSPGQTGTEAFF.